The T cell receptor beta chain under discussion was sequenced for a study of cytomegalovirus exposure and HLA in healthy donors. Findings and caveats of the study: Diagnosis of cytomegalovirus status made by the classifier reportedly showed high specificity and sensitivity. Earlier findings revealed that most TCR beta V segments proved productive either about 87% or about 30% of the time.

The V end lost 5 bases, the J end lost 1 base, and 17 bases lay between the germline ends. CDR3 length: 17 residues. CDR1 and CDR2 (germline): WNHNN, SYGVQD (reference sequence). The PCR used 60 Vbeta and 13 Jbeta primers. TCRdb's copy holds only in-frame clones and misses some; the assay was immunoSEQ multiplex PCR. The data contain about 180,000 clones, 76% of them seen just once; the ten biggest clones take up roughly 1.5%. For this clone: The antigen is undetermined.

Sequences were obtained from PBMCs. The receptor's source is a man between 18 and 35 years old in good health and CMV-seronegative. The chain joins TRBV10-1 to TRBJ2-2, with D unclear. CDR3 sequence: CASSHWALRRNTGELFF. CDR3 DNA: TGCGCCAGCAGTCATTGGGCCCTACGCCGGAACACCGGGGAGCTGTTTTTT.